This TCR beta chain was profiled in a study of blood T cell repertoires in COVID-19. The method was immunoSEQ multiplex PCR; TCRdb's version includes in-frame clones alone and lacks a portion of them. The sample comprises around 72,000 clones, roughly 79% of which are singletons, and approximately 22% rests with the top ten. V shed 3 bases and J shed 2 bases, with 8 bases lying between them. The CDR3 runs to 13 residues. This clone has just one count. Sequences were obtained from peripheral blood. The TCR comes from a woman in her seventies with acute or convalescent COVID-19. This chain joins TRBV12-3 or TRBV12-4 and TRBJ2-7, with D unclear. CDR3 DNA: TGTGCCAGCAGTTTGGCCAGAACCTACGAGCAGTACTTC. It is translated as CASSLARTYEQYF.